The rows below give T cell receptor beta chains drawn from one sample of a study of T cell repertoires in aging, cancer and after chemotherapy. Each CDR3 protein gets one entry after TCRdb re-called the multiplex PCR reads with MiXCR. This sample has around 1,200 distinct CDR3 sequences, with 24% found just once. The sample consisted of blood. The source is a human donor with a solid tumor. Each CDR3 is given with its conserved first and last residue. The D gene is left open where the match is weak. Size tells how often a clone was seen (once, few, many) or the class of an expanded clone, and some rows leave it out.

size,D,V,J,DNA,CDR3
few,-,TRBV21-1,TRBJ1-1,TGTGCCAGCAGCAAGGGAAACACTGAAGCTTTCTTT,CASSKGNTEAFF
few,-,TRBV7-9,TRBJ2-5,TGTGCCAGCAGCTTACCGGGGACCCAGTACTTC,CASSLPGTQYF
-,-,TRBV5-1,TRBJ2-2,TGCGCCAGCAGCTTGGAGGGGGCCGGGGAGCTGTTTTTT,CASSLEGAGELFF
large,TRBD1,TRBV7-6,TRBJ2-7,TGTGCCAGCAGCTTCGACAGGGACAGGACGTACGAGCAGTACTTC,CASSFDRDRTYEQYF
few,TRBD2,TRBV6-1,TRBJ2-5,TGTGCCAGCAGCCAAGACCGGAGGGAGACTAGCGGGAACCAAGAGACCCAGTACTTC,CASSQDRRETSGNQETQYF
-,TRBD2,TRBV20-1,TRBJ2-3,TGCAGTGAAAGAGGTAGCGGGACGTATACGCAGTATTTT,CSERGSGTYTQYF
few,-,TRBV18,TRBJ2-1,TGTGCCAGCTCACCACGGAGCGTTTACAATGAGCAGTTCTTC,CASSPRSVYNEQFF
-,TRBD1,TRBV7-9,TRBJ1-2,TGTGCCAGCAGCGCGGCCGGGACAGGGAGCTATGGCTACACCTTC,CASSAAGTGSYGYTF
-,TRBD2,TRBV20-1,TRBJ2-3,TGCAGTGAAAGAGGTAGCGGGACGAATACGCAGTATTTT,CSERGSGTNTQYF
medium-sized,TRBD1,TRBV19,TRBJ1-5,TGTGCCAGTAGTATAGACCTAGGACAGGGGAGGGGCAATCAGCCCCAGCATTTT,CASSIDLGQGRGNQPQHF
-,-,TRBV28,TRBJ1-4,TGTGCCAGCAGTTTCGTCAGGGACGGGGAAAAACTGTTTTTT,CASSFVRDGEKLFF
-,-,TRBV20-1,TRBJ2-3,TGCAGTGCTAGAGACCGGGGGGATACGCAGTATTTT,CSARDRGDTQYF
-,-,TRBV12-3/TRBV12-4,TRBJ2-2,TGTGCCAGCCTGAAGGAGATGAACACCGGGGAGCTGTTTTTT,CASLKEMNTGELFF
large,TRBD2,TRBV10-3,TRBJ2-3,TGTGCCAGCGCCAACCCTAGCGGAAGCACAGATACGCAGTATTTT,CASANPSGSTDTQYF
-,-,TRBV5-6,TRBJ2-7,TGTGCCAGCAGCTTGGTGGAGGCAGGTGATGGCTACGAGCAGTACTTC,CASSLVEAGDGYEQYF
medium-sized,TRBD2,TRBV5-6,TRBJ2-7,TGTGCCAGCAGCACCGGACTAGCGGGAGACTACGAGCAGTACTTC,CASSTGLAGDYEQYF
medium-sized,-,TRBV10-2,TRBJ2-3,TGCGCCAGCAGTGAACGGCGCACAGATACGCAGTATTTT,CASSERRTDTQYF
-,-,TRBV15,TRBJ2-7,TGTGCCACCAGCAGAGACGGGGCGAGCGACGAGCAGTACTTC,CATSRDGASDEQYF
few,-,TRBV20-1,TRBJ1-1,TGCAGTGCTAGAGTCAAAACAGACACTGAAGCTTTCTTT,CSARVKTDTEAFF
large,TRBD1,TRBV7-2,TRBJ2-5,TGTGCCAGCAGCTATACAGGGGGGGAGACCCAGTACTTC,CASSYTGGETQYF
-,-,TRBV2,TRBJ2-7,TGTGCCAGCAGTGAACGGGACAACTCCTACGAGCAGTACTTC,CASSERDNSYEQYF
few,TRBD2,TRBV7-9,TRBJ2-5,TGTGCCAGCAGCTACTCCGGGACTACGTACCAAGAGACCCAGTACTTC,CASSYSGTTYQETQYF
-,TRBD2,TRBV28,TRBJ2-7,TGTGCCAGCAGTTTGGGGCCTCCGACTAGCGGGAGGGGTGAGCAGTACTTC,CASSLGPPTSGRGEQYF
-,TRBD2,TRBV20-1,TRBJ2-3,TGCAGTGCTAGTCGACGACTAGCGGGCACAGATACGCAGTATTTT,CSASRRLAGTDTQYF
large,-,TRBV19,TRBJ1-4,TGTGCCAGTAGTGTGGCGTGGGGCGAACTGTTTTTT,CASSVAWGELFF
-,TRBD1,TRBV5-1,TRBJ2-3,TGCGCCAGCAGCTTTGGACAGGGCACAGATACGCAGTATTTT,CASSFGQGTDTQYF
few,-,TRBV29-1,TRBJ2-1,TGCAGCGTCCTGTTGGCGGCGGAGGTCGAGCAGTTCTTC,CSVLLAAEVEQFF
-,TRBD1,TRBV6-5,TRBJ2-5,TGTGCCAGCGGTGGGGACAGGGAAGGGAGTGAGCAGTACTTC,CASGGDREGSEQYF
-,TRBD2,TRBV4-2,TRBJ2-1,TGTGCCAGCAGCCAACATACCGGGACTAGCTCCTACAATGAGCAGTTCTTC,CASSQHTGTSSYNEQFF
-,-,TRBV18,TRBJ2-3,TGTGCCAGCTCACCGGCGGGGGCCAGCACAGATACGCAGTATTTT,CASSPAGASTDTQYF
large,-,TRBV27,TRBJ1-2,TGTGCCAGCAGTTTCTCAGGGTCAGCTAACTATGGCTACACCTTC,CASSFSGSANYGYTF
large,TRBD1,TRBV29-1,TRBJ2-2,TGCAGCGTTGGGGACAGCTTCTACCCTAACACCGGGGAGCTGTTTTTT,CSVGDSFYPNTGELFF